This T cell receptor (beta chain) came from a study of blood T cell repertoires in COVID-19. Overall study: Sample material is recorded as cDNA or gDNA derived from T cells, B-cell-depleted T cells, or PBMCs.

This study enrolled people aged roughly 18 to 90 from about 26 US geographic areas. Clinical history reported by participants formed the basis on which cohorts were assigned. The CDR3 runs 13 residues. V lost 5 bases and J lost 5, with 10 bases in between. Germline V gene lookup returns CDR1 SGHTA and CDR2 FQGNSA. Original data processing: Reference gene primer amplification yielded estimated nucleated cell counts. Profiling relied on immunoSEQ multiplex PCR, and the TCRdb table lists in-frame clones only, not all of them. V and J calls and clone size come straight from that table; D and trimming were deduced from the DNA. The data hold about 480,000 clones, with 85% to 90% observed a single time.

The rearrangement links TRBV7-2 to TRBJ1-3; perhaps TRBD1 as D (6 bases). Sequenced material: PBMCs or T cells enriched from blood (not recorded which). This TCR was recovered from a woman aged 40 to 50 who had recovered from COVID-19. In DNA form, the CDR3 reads TGTGCCAGCAGCCCAGGGACACGAAACACCATATATTTT. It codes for CASSPGTRNTIYF.